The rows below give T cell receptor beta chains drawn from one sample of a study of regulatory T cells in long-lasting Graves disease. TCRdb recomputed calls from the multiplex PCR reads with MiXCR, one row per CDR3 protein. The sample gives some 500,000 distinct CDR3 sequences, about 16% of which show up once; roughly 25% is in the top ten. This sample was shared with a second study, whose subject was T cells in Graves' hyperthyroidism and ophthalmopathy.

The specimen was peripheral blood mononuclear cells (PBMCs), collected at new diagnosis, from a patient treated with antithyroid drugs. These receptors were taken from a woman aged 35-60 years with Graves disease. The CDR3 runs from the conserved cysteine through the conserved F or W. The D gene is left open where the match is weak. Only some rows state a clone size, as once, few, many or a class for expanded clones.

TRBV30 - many CAWSRAFGSYEQYF
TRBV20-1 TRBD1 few CSARGQPGTESEKLFF
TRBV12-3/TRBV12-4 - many CASSIQIRNSPLHF
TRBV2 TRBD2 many CASRKLAGYTYEQYF
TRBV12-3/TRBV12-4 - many CASSVRGEYEQYF
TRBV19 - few CATAGQIDEQFF
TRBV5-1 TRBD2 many CASSLTGGATTDTQYF
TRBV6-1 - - CASILGEHCSYEQYF
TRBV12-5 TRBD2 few CASGPSRLALQETQYF
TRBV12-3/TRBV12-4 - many CASRPTGGGKETQYF
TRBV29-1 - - CSVGQSSGANVLTF
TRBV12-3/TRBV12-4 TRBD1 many CASSPRGPVRGQSNEAFF
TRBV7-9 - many CASSFEEQPQHF
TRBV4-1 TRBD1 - CASSILPGTETYGYTF
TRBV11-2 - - CASSLVGQHNTDTQYF
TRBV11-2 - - CASRYPGRGQETQYF
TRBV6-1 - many CASDRYTEAFF
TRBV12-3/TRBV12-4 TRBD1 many CASSPGTGYMGEQFF
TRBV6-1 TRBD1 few CATDRGVGEQYF
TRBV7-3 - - CASIPAASYNEQFF
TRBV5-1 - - CASSLTLSSGNTIYF
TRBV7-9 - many CASSFGGMETQYF
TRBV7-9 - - CASSDLGSYEQYF
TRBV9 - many CASSVPDRRDTEAFF
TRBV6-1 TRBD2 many CASRATGTSGGAYEQYF
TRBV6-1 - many CASSDRAVQPQHF
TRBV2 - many CASSPAAGIEKLFF